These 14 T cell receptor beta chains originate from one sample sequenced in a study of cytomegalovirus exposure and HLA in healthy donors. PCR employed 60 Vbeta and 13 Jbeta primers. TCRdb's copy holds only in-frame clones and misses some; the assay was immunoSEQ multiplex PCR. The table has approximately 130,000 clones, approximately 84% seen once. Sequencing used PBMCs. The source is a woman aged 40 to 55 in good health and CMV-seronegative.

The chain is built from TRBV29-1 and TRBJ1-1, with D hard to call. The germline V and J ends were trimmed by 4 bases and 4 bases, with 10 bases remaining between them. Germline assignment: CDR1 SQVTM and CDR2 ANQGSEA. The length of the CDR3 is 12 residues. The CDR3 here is CSVGTAGTEAFF. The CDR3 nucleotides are TGCAGCGTTGGGACCGCGGGCACTGAAGCTTTCTTT.

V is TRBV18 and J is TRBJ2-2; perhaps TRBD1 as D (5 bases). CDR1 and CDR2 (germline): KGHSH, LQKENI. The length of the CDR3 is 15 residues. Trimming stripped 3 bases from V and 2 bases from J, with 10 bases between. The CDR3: CASSPTGANTGELFF. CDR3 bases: TGTGCCAGCTCACCTACAGGCGCCAACACCGGGGAGCTGTTTTTT.

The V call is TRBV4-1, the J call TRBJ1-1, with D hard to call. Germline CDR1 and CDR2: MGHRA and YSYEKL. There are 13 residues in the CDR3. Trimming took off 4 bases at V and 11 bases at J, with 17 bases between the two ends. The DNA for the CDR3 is TGCGCCAGCAGCCTTCAAAATCCCGGGAATGCTTTCTTT. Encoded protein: CASSLQNPGNAFF.

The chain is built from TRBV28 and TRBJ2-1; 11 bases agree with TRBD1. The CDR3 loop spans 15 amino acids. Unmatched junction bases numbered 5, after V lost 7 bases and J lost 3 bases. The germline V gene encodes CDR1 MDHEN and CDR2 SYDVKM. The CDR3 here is CASNWGTGGYNEQFF. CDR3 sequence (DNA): TGTGCCAGCAACTGGGGGACAGGGGGCTACAATGAGCAGTTCTTC.

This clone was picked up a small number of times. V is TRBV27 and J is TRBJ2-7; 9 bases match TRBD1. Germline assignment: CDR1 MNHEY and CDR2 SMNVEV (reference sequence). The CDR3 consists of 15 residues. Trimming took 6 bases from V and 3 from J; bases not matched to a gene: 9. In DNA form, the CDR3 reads TGTGCCAGCAGGACCGCCGGGACAGGGTACTACGAGCAGTACTTC. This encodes CASRTAGTGYYEQYF.

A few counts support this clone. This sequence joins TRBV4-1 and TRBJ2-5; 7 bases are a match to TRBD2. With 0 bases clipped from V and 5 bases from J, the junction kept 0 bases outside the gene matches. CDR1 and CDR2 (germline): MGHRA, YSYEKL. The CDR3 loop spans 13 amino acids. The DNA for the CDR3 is TGCGCCAGCAGCCAAGAGGGAGGGGAGACCCAGTACTTC. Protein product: CASSQEGGETQYF.

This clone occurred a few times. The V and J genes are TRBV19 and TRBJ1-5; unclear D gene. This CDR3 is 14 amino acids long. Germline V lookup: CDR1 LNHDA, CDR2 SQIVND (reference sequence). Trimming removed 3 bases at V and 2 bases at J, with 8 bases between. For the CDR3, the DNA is TGTGCCAGTAGTATGCTGGCAGGCAATCAGCCCCAGCATTTT. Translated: CASSMLAGNQPQHF.

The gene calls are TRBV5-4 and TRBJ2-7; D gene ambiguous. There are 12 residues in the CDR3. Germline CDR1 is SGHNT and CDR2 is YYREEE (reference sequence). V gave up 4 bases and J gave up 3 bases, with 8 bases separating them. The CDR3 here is CASSDNSYEQYF. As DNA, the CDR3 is TGTGCCAGCAGCGACAACAGCTACGAGCAGTACTTC.

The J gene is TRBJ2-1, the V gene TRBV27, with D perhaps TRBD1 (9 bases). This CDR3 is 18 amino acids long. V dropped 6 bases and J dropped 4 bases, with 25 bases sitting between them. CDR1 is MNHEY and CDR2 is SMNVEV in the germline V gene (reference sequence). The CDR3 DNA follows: TGTGCCAGCAGCCGACAGGGGGAAGTTAGCGGGAAATACAATGAGCAGTTCTTC. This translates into CASSRQGEVSGKYNEQFF.

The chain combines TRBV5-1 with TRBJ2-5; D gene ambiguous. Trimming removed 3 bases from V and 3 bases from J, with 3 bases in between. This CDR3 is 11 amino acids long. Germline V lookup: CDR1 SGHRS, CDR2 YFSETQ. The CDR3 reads CASSSKETQYF. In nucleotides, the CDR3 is TGCGCCAGCAGCTCTAAAGAGACCCAGTACTTC.

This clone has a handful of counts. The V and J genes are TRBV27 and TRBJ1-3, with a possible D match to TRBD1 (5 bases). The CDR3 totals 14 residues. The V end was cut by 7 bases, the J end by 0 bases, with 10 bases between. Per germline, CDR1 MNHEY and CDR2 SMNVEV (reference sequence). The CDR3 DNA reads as TGTGCCAGCAAGACAGAGCTCTCTGGAAACACCATATATTTT. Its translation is CASKTELSGNTIYF.

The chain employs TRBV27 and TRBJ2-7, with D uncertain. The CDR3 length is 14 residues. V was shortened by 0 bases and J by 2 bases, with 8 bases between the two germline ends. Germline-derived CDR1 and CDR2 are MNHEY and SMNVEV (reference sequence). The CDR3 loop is CASSLSYGAYEQYF. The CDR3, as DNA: TGTGCCAGCAGTTTATCGTACGGAGCCTACGAGCAGTACTTC.

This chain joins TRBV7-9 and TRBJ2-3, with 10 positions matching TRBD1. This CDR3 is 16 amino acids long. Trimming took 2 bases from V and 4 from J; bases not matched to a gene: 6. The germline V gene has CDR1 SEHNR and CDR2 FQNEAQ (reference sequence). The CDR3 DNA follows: TGTGCCAGCAGCTTACCTCGGACAGGGGGATCAGATACGCAGTATTTT. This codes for CASSLPRTGGSDTQYF. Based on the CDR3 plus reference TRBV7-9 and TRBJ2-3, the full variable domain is DTGVSQNPRHKITKRGQNVTFRCDPISEHNRLYWYRQTLGQGPEFLTYFQNEAQLEKSRLLSDRFSAERPKGSFSTLEIQRTEQGDSAMYLCASSLPRTGGSDTQYFGPGTRLTVL.

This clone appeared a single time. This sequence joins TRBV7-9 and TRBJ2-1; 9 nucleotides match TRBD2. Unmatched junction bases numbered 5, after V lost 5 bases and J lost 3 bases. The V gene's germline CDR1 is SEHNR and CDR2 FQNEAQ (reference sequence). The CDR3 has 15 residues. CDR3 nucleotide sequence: TGTGCCAGCAGCCCGACTAGCGGAAACTACAATGAGCAGTTCTTC. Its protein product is CASSPTSGNYNEQFF. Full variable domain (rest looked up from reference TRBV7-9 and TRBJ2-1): DTGVSQNPRHKITKRGQNVTFRCDPISEHNRLYWYRQTLGQGPEFLTYFQNEAQLEKSRLLSDRFSAERPKGSFSTLEIQRTEQGDSAMYLCASSPTSGNYNEQFFGPGTRLTVL.